The subject of this entry is one TCR beta chain. Sequencing used immunoSEQ multiplex PCR; TCRdb keeps in-frame clones, though not all of them. The top ten clones hold around 1.7% of a sample with over 110,000 clones, 80% to 90% of them seen once. These data belong to a study of blood T cell repertoires in COVID-19. Whole-study context: Acute and convalescent COVID-19 specimens originated in the United States, Italy and Spain.

The CDR3 length is 17 residues. The V and J ends lost 2 bases and 0 bases, in that order; junction bases with no gene match: 3. The germline V gene has CDR1 SGHVS and CDR2 FNYEAQ. The sequenced sample consisted of peripheral blood. This TCR came from a woman aged 45-65 years with acute or convalescent COVID-19. The J gene is TRBJ1-5, the V gene TRBV7-6, with 11 nucleotides matching TRBD1. CDR3 region: CASSLRDRGYSNQPQHF. The CDR3 DNA reads TGTGCCAGCAGCTTAAGGGACAGGGGGTATAGCAATCAGCCCCAGCATTTT. The whole variable domain, remainder taken from reference TRBV7-6 and TRBJ1-5, is GAGVSQSPRYKVTKRGQDVALRCDPISGHVSLYWYRQALGQGPEFLTYFNYEAQQDKSGLPNDRFSAERPEGSISTLTIQRTEQRDSAMYRCASSLRDRGYSNQPQHFGDGTRLSIL.